This is a list of T cell receptor beta chains from one sample in a study of sequential checkpoint blockade in melanoma. TCRdb's table, derived via immunoSEQ multiplex PCR, lists solely in-frame clones and lacks some. The sample lists some 5,100 clones, roughly 80% occurring once. The sequencing used CD8+ T cells sorted from blood (inferred from file names), collected from a patient given nivolumab and ipilimumab in sequence. These receptors were obtained from a human donor with melanoma. The CDR3 runs from the conserved cysteine through the conserved F or W. The D gene is left open where the match is weak. Some rows mark clone size as missing; the rest say once, few, many or name a class of expanded clone.

CDR3 protein | CDR3 DNA | D gene | J gene | V gene | clone size
CASSSPLGQGNTGELFF | TGTGCCAGCAGCTCTCCTCTGGGGCAAGGGAACACCGGGGAGCTGTTTTTT | . | TRBJ2-2 | TRBV7-9 | once
CASSPFGTEANYGYTF | TGTGCCAGCAGTCCCTTCGGGACAGAGGCTAACTATGGCTACACCTTC | TRBD1 | TRBJ1-2 | TRBV28 | .
CASSGQGISGNTIYF | TGCGCCAGCAGCGGACAGGGGATCTCTGGAAACACCATATATTTT | TRBD1 | TRBJ1-3 | TRBV10-2 | .
CASSHTGGYQETQYF | TGTGCCAGCAGTCACACGGGGGGGTACCAAGAGACCCAGTACTTC | TRBD2 | TRBJ2-5 | TRBV27 | .
CASSLFPGYEQYF | TGTGCCAGCAGCTTGTTTCCGGGCTACGAGCAGTACTTC | . | TRBJ2-7 | TRBV5-8 | .
CASRRLERGTEAFF | TGTGCCAGCAGACGATTAGAAAGAGGCACTGAAGCTTTCTTT | . | TRBJ1-1 | TRBV7-9 | .
CASSQGGAGGADTQYF | TGTGCCAGCAGCCAAGGGGGAGCGGGGGGGGCAGATACGCAGTATTTT | TRBD2 | TRBJ2-3 | TRBV4-2 | .
CASSQWSGLEQYF | TGCGCCAGCAGCCAATGGTCTGGGCTCGAGCAGTACTTC | . | TRBJ2-7 | TRBV4-3 | once
CASSSYYEQYF | TGTGCCAGCAGTTCCTACTACGAGCAGTACTTC | . | TRBJ2-7 | TRBV6-5 | .
CAIRGTGGSYEQYF | TGTGCCATCCGGGGGACAGGGGGTTCCTACGAGCAGTACTTC | TRBD1 | TRBJ2-7 | TRBV28 | .
CASSFKRQSSYEQYF | TGTGCCAGCAGTTTTAAGCGACAGAGCTCCTACGAGCAGTACTTC | . | TRBJ2-7 | TRBV28 | .
CASSQDRPDRGRPYEQYF | TGCGCCAGCAGCCAAGATAGGCCGGACAGGGGGCGCCCCTACGAGCAGTACTTC | TRBD1 | TRBJ2-7 | TRBV4-3 | .
CASSLEGALGDTQYF | TGCGCCAGCAGCTTAGAGGGGGCTCTGGGAGATACGCAGTATTTT | TRBD1 | TRBJ2-3 | TRBV5-1 | .
CASSVSLDSGTYGYTF | TGTGCCAGTAGCGTATCCCTGGACAGCGGGACCTATGGCTACACCTTC | . | TRBJ1-2 | TRBV19 | few
CASSAGGINEQFF | TGTGCCAGCAGCGCGGGGGGAATCAATGAGCAGTTCTTC | TRBD2 | TRBJ2-1 | TRBV5-6 | .
CSVPRGGNEQFF | TGCAGCGTTCCAAGGGGAGGCAATGAGCAGTTCTTC | . | TRBJ2-1 | TRBV29-1 | .
CASRSTGTYEQYF | TGTGCCAGCAGATCGACAGGCACCTACGAGCAGTACTTC | . | TRBJ2-7 | TRBV14 | .
CASSYSTSGHGELFF | TGTGCCAGCAGTTACTCGACTAGCGGCCACGGGGAGCTGTTTTTT | TRBD2 | TRBJ2-2 | TRBV6-5 | .
CASSLGGGNQPQHF | TGTGCCAGCAGCTTGGGGGGCGGCAATCAGCCCCAGCATTTT | . | TRBJ1-5 | TRBV5-5 | once
CASSQEISQGYGYTF | TGCGCCAGCAGCCAAGAAATAAGTCAGGGCTATGGCTACACCTTC | . | TRBJ1-2 | TRBV4-1 | few
CASSFGTGGGQPQHF | TGTGCCAGCAGCTTTGGGACAGGGGGTGGTCAGCCCCAGCATTTT | TRBD1 | TRBJ1-5 | TRBV7-9 | .
CASSQAGGRSYNEQFF | TGCGCCAGCAGCCAAGCTGGCGGCCGCTCCTACAATGAGCAGTTCTTC | . | TRBJ2-1 | TRBV4-3 | .
CASSWPYRGSSNQPQHF | TGTGCCAGCAGTTGGCCGTACAGGGGTAGCAGCAATCAGCCCCAGCATTTT | TRBD1 | TRBJ1-5 | TRBV28 | .
CASSQDGNRVSYEQYF | TGCGCCAGCAGCCAAGACGGGAACAGGGTCTCCTACGAGCAGTACTTC | . | TRBJ2-7 | TRBV4-1 | .
CASRYRGSTGELFF | TGTGCCAGCAGGTACAGGGGGAGCACCGGGGAGCTGTTTTTT | TRBD1 | TRBJ2-2 | TRBV28 | .
CASSQGQGTGEQYF | TGTGCCAGCAGCCAGGGACAGGGAACTGGCGAGCAGTACTTC | TRBD1 | TRBJ2-7 | TRBV4-2 | .
CASSGGDFSPGNTIYF | TGTGCTAGCAGCGGCGGTGATTTCTCGCCGGGAAACACCATATATTTT | . | TRBJ1-3 | TRBV7-7 | .
CAIGPEQYF | TGTGCCATCGGCCCCGAGCAGTACTTC | . | TRBJ2-7 | TRBV10-3 | .
CASSLVTGPNTEAFF | TGTGCCAGCAGCTTAGTAACAGGGCCGAACACTGAAGCTTTCTTT | . | TRBJ1-1 | TRBV7-9 | .
CASSLGRRNYEQYF | TGTGCCAGCAGTTTAGGGCGGAGGAACTACGAGCAGTACTTC | . | TRBJ2-7 | TRBV27 | .
CASNPGRGDRTKGHGYTF | TGTGCCAGCAACCCAGGAAGAGGGGACAGGACAAAGGGCCATGGCTACACCTTC | TRBD1 | TRBJ1-2 | TRBV9 | .
CASSQEDPTSGVYEQYF | TGCGCCAGCAGCCAAGAGGACCCGACTAGCGGGGTCTACGAGCAGTACTTC | TRBD2 | TRBJ2-7 | TRBV4-1 | .
CASGTVNTEAFF | TGTGCTTCAGGGACAGTGAACACTGAAGCTTTCTTT | TRBD1 | TRBJ1-1 | TRBV7-9 | few
CASSLTGVIIEQFF | TGTGCCAGCAGTCTGACCGGGGTAATAATAGAGCAGTTCTTC | . | TRBJ2-1 | TRBV27 | .
CASSPTLAGGYNEQFF | TGTGCCAGCAGCCCGACTCTAGCGGGGGGGTACAATGAGCAGTTCTTC | TRBD2 | TRBJ2-1 | TRBV4-2 | .
CASSLAGAVQPQHF | TGTGCCAGCAGCTTAGCGGGGGCGGTGCAGCCCCAGCATTTT | . | TRBJ1-5 | TRBV7-8 | .
CASSQEGGRAYEQYF | TGCGCCAGCAGCCAAGAAGGGGGCAGGGCCTACGAGCAGTACTTC | TRBD1 | TRBJ2-7 | TRBV4-3 | once
CAISSQSGDEQYF | TGTGCCATCAGTAGTCAGTCCGGGGACGAGCAGTACTTC | . | TRBJ2-7 | TRBV10-3 | .
CASSLRTELNTEAFF | TGTGCCAGCAGCCTTCGGACAGAACTGAACACTGAAGCTTTCTTT | . | TRBJ1-1 | TRBV28 | .
CASSPGQKNQPQHF | TGTGCCAGTAGCCCGGGACAGAAAAATCAGCCCCAGCATTTT | TRBD1 | TRBJ1-5 | TRBV19 | .
CASSPEGSYEQYF | TGTGCCAGCAGCCCAGAGGGTTCCTACGAGCAGTACTTC | . | TRBJ2-7 | TRBV7-9 | .
CASSSFDRGPGGYGYTF | TGTGCCAGCAGTTCTTTTGACAGGGGGCCCGGGGGCTATGGCTACACCTTC | TRBD1 | TRBJ1-2 | TRBV28 | .
CASPKTGGDTQYF | TGTGCCAGTCCCAAAACAGGGGGAGATACGCAGTATTTT | . | TRBJ2-3 | TRBV21-1 | .
CASSPWTGDDYGYTF | TGTGCCAGCAGCCCCTGGACAGGGGATGACTATGGCTACACCTTC | TRBD1 | TRBJ1-2 | TRBV5-4 | .
CASRGSRGVPQYF | TGTGCCAGCAGGGGCAGCAGGGGGGTTCCCCAGTACTTC | . | TRBJ2-5 | TRBV27 | .
CASSWTLENTGELFF | TGTGCCAGCAGCTGGACACTCGAGAACACCGGGGAGCTGTTTTTT | . | TRBJ2-2 | TRBV7-9 | .
CASSVGVSGANVLTF | TGTGCCAGCAGCGTAGGAGTCTCTGGGGCCAACGTCCTGACTTTC | . | TRBJ2-6 | TRBV9 | .
CASSYSTGTVSPYTF | TGTGCCAGCAGTTACTCGACCGGGACAGTATCACCCTACACCTTC | TRBD1 | TRBJ1-2 | TRBV6-6 | few
CASNGRGRVYGYTF | TGTGCCAGCAACGGAAGGGGCAGAGTGTATGGCTACACCTTC | . | TRBJ1-2 | TRBV5-6 | .
CASSVVGAEQETQYF | TGTGCCAGCAGCGTAGTGGGGGCAGAACAAGAGACCCAGTACTTC | . | TRBJ2-5 | TRBV9 | .
CASSESRGISYEQYF | TGTGCCAGCAGTGAAAGCAGGGGGATCTCCTACGAGCAGTACTTC | TRBD1 | TRBJ2-7 | TRBV2 | .
CASGWFQGTPNAGELFF | TGTGCTAGTGGTTGGTTCCAGGGGACGCCTAATGCCGGGGAGCTGTTTTTT | . | TRBJ2-2 | TRBV12-5 | once